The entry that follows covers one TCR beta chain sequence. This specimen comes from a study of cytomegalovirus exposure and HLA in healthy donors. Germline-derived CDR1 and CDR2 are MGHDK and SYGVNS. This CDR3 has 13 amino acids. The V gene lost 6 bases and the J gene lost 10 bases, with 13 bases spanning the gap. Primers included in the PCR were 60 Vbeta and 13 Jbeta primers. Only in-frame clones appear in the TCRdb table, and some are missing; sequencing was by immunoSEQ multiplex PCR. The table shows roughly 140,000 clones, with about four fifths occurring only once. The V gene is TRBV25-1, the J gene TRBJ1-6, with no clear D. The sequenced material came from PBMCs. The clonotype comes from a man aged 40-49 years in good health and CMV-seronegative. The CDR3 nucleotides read TGTGCCAGCAGAGAGGGAGGTGGCTCACCCCTCCACTTT. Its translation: CASREGGGSPLHF.